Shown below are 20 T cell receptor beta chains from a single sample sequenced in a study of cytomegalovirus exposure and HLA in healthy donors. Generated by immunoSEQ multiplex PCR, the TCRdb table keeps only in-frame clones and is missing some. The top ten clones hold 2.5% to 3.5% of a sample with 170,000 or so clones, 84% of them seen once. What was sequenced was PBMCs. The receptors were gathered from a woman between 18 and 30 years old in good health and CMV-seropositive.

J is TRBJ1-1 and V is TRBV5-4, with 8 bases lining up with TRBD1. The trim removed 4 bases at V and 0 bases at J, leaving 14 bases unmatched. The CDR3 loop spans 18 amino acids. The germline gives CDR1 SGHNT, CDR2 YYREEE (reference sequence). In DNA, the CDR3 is TGTGCCAGCAGCGGAACTCAGGGGGCGGGAAACATGAACACTGAAGCTTTCTTT. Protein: CASSGTQGAGNMNTEAFF.

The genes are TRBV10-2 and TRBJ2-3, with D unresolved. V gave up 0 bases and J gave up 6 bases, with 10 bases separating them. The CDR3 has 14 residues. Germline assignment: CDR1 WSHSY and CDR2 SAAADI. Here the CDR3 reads CASSESWLPDTQYF. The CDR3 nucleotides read TGCGCCAGCAGTGAGTCGTGGCTCCCTGATACGCAGTATTTT.

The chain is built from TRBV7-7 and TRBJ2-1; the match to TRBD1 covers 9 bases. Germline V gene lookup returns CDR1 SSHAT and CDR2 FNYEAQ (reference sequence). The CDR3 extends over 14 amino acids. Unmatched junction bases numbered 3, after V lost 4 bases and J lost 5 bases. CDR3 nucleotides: TGTGCCAGCAGCTCCGGGACAGGGAACAATGAGCAGTTCTTC. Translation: CASSSGTGNNEQFF.

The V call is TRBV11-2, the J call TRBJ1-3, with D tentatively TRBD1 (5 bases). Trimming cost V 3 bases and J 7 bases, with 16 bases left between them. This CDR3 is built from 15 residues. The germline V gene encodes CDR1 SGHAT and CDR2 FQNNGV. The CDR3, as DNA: TGTGCCAGCAGCTTGGAGGGGATGGGGTGGAACACCATATATTTT. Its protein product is CASSLEGMGWNTIYF.

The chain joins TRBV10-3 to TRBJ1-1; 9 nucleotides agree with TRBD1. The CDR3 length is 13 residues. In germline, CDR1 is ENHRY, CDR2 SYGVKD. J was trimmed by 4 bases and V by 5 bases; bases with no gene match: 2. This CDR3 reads CAISKQGATEAFF. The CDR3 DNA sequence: TGTGCCATCAGTAAACAGGGGGCCACTGAAGCTTTCTTT.

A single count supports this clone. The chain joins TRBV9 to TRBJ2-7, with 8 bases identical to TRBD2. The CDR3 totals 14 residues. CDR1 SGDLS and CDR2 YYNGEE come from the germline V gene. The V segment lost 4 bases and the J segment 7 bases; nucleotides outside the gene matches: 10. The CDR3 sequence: CASSLRGGLDEQYF. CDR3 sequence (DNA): TGTGCCAGCAGCCTTCGGGGGGGCCTTGATGAGCAGTACTTC.

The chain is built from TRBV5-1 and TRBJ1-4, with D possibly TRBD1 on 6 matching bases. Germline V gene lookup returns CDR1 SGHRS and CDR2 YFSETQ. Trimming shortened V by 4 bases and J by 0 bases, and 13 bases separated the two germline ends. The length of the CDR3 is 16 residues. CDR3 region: CASSRSGAATNEKLFF. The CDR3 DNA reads TGCGCCAGCAGCCGATCAGGGGCAGCAACTAATGAAAAACTGTTTTTT.

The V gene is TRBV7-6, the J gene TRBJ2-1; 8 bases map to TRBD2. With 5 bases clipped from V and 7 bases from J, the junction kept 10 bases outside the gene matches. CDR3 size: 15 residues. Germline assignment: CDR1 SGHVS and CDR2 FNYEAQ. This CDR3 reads CASSDTGLGPNEQFF. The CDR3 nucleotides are TGTGCCAGCAGCGACACGGGACTAGGACCGAATGAGCAGTTCTTC.

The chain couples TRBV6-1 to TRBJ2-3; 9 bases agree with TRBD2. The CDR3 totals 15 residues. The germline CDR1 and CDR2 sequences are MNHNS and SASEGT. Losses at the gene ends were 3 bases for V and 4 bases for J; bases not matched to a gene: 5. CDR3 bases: TGTGCCAGCAGTGACTCGGCGGGGGGGCCAGATACGCAGTATTTT. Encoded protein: CASSDSAGGPDTQYF.

CDR3 nucleotides: TGTGCCAGCAGTCTAGCGGGGGACACCGGGGAGCTGTTTTTT. Encoded protein: CASSLAGDTGELFF. The J gene is TRBJ2-2, the V gene TRBV6-4, with TRBD2 identical over 10 bases. This CDR3 is 14 amino acids long. Germline V gives CDR1 MRHNA, CDR2 SNTAGT. The V segment lost 5 bases and the J segment 3 bases; nucleotides outside the gene matches: 0.

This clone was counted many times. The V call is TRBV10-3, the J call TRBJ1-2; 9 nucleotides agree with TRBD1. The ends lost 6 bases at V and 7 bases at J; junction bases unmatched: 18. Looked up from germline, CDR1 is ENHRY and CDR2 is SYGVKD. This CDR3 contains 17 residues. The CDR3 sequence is CAIRPTGQGSSYGGYTF. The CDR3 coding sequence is TGTGCCATCAGACCTACCGGACAGGGGTCATCTTATGGTGGCTACACCTTC.

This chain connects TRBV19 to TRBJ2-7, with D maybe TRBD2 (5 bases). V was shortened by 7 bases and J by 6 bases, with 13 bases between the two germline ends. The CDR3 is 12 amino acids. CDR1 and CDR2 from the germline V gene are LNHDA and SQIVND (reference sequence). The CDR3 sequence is CASMGSPSEQYF. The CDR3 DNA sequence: TGTGCCAGTATGGGGAGCCCTTCCGAGCAGTACTTC.

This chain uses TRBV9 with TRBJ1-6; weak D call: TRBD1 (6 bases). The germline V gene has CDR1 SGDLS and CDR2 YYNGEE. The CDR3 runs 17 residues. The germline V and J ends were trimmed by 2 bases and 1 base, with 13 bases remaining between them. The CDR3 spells CASSVGGAQSYNSPLHF. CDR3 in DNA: TGTGCCAGCAGCGTTGGGGGGGCGCAGTCCTATAATTCACCCCTCCACTTT.

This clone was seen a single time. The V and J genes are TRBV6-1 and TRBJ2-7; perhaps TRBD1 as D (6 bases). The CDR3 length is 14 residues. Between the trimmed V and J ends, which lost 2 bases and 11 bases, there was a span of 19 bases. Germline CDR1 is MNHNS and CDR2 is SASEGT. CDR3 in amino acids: CASSETDRQGSKYF. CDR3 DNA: TGTGCCAGCAGTGAAACGGATCGGCAGGGGAGTAAGTACTTC.

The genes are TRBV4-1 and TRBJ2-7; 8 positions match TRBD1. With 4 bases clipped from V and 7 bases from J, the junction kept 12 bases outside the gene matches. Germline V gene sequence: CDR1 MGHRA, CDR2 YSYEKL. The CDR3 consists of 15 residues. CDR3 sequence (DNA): TGCGCCAGCAGCCCGGAGGGGACAGGAAGTTTTGAGCAGTACTTC. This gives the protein CASSPEGTGSFEQYF.

CDR3 sequence reads: CASSQGLLTYNEQFF. The CDR3 nucleotides read TGTGCCAGCAGCCAAGGACTACTCACCTACAATGAGCAGTTCTTC. This chain joins TRBV5-6 and TRBJ2-1; D is possibly TRBD2 (6 bases). Germline CDR1 and CDR2: SGHDT and YYEEEE. V was trimmed by 4 bases and J by 2 bases, leaving 13 bases between them. CDR3 size: 15 residues.

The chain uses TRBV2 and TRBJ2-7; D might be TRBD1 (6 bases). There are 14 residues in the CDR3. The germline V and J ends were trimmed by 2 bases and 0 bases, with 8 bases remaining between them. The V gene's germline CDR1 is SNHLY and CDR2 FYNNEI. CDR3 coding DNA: TGTGCCAGCAGTGAATTGGACAGCTCCTACGAGCAGTACTTC. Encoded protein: CASSELDSSYEQYF.

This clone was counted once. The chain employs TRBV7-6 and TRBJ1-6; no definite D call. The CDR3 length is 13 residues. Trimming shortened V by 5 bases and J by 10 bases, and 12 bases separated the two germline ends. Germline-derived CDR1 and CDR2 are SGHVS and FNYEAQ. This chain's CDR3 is CASSRSPGSPLHF. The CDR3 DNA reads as TGTGCCAGCAGCAGATCACCCGGGTCACCCCTCCACTTT.

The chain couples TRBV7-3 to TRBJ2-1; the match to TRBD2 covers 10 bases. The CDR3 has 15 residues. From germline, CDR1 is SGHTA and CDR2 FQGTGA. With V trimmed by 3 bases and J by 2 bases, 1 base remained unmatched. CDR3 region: CASSFLAGAYNEQFF. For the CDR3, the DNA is TGTGCCAGCAGCTTCCTAGCGGGGGCCTACAATGAGCAGTTCTTC.

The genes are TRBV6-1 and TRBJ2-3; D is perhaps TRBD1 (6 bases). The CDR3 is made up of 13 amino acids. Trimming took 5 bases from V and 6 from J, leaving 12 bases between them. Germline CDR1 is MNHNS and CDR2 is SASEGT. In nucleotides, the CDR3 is TGTGCCAGCAGTATACGGACAGCCGATACGCAGTATTTT. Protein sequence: CASSIRTADTQYF.